This T cell receptor (beta chain) was identified in a study of T cells in Graves' hyperthyroidism and ophthalmopathy. This clonotype was seen at least ten times. Amplification yielded TCR beta CDR3 regions, with RNA transcripts as the source. First-round RT-PCR of the TCR CDR3 relied on the HTBI primer set. Using its own MiXCR run on the multiplex PCR reads, TCRdb lists one record per CDR3 protein. This table holds about 740,000 distinct CDR3 sequences, about 15% found once. V was pared by 0 bases and J by 1 base, with 4 bases between. CDR1 and CDR2 (germline): DFQATT, SNEGSKA (reference sequence). The CDR3 totals 13 residues.

The rearrangement links TRBV20-1 to TRBJ1-5, with D uncertain. Sequenced input: blood. The receptor comes from a woman aged 18-29 years with Graves' hyperthyroidism. CDR3 DNA sequence: TGCAGTGCTAGAGATCTCAGCAATCAGCCCCAGCATTTT. This gives the protein CSARDLSNQPQHF.